The 29 T cell receptor beta chains given below trace back to one sample, sequenced in a study of immune evolution from preneoplasia to lung adenocarcinoma. Generated by immunoSEQ multiplex PCR, the TCRdb table keeps only in-frame clones and is missing some. The table lists some 4,900 clones, roughly 79% of them singletons, with less than 30% in the top ten. The sequencing input was FFPE normal lung tissue adjacent to the tumor. The source is a person aged 55 to 75 with lung adenocarcinoma.

The J gene is TRBJ1-1, the V gene TRBV29-1; TRBD1 aligns across 8 bases. The V gene's germline CDR1 is SQVTM and CDR2 ANQGSEA. With 5 bases clipped from V and 6 bases from J, the junction kept 8 bases outside the gene matches. CDR3 size: 13 residues. The CDR3 region has the DNA TGCAGCGTTTTTGGACAGGGAGGCTCTGAAGCTTTCTTT. Amino acid sequence: CSVFGQGGSEAFF.

V usage is TRBV7-2 and J usage is TRBJ1-5; possibly TRBD1 for D (5 bases). V was pared by 4 bases and J by 0 bases, with 7 bases between. Germline V lookup: CDR1 SGHTA, CDR2 FQGNSA. The CDR3 consists of 14 residues. CDR3 DNA sequence: TGTGCCAGCAGCTCGGGACTTAGCAATCAGCCCCAGCATTTT. Protein sequence: CASSSGLSNQPQHF.

CDR3 nucleotides: TGTGCCAGCAGCTTAACGACAGGGGCGGCAAAACTGTTTTTT. Residues: CASSLTTGAAKLFF. The chain links TRBV11-2 to TRBJ1-4; 8 bases match TRBD1. J lost 10 bases, V lost 2 bases, and 6 bases had no gene match. Per the germline V gene, CDR1 is SGHAT and CDR2 is FQNNGV. The CDR3 length is 14 residues.

The genes are TRBV10-3 and TRBJ2-1; 7 bases fit TRBD1. Losses at the gene ends were 4 bases for V and 8 bases for J; bases not matched to a gene: 11. The CDR3 sequence is 15 residues long. Germline values: CDR1 ENHRY, CDR2 SYGVKD. CDR3 coding DNA: TGTGCCATCAGTGCCCCAGCCCAGGGGGTCGATGAGCAGTTCTTC. Its translation is CAISAPAQGVDEQFF.

This clone has a single count. The rearrangement links TRBV13 to TRBJ1-2, with D perhaps TRBD1 (5 bases). This CDR3 is built from 15 residues. Per germline, CDR1 PRHDT and CDR2 FYEKMQ (reference sequence). Deletions cut 5 bases from V and 7 bases from J, with 20 bases between. In DNA form, the CDR3 reads TGTGCCAGCAGCATTGCTGGGACGGCGGGTACTGGCTACACCTTC. Its protein is CASSIAGTAGTGYTF.

The chain employs TRBV6-5 and TRBJ2-7, with D perhaps TRBD1 (7 bases). The CDR3 totals 14 residues. V gave up 5 bases and J gave up 4 bases, with 15 bases separating them. CDR1 and CDR2 from the germline V gene are MNHEY and SVGAGI. The chain's CDR3 is CASSLRQGGYEQYF. DNA for the CDR3: TGTGCCAGCAGTCTAAGACAGGGAGGATACGAGCAGTACTTC.

The chain uses TRBV27 and TRBJ2-3; 11 bases map to TRBD2. Germline values: CDR1 MNHEY, CDR2 SMNVEV (reference sequence). Trimming removed 6 bases from V and 2 bases from J; junction bases left unmatched: 4. CDR3 length: 15 amino acids. In nucleotides, the CDR3 is TGTGCCAGCAGGGGACTAGCGGAAACCACAGATACGCAGTATTTT. Protein product: CASRGLAETTDTQYF.

The CDR3 loop is CASSLGEGAGGSTDTQYF. The CDR3 DNA is TGTGCCAGCAGCTTAGGGGAGGGAGCGGGAGGCAGCACAGATACGCAGTATTTT. The V call is TRBV7-2, the J call TRBJ2-3, with 9 bases aligning to TRBD2. V lost 1 base and J lost 0; bases outside the gene matches: 8. The CDR3 runs to 18 residues. In germline, CDR1 is SGHTA, CDR2 FQGNSA.

V gene TRBV28 combines with J gene TRBJ1-5; possible D gene TRBD1, 6 bases. In germline, CDR1 is MDHEN, CDR2 SYDVKM. The V end lost 6 bases, the J end lost 4 bases, and 13 bases lay between the germline ends. This CDR3 is built from 14 residues. CDR3 bases: TGTGCCAGCAGGGGTGACAGGTTGAATCAGCCCCAGCATTTT. This translates into CASRGDRLNQPQHF.

The V call is TRBV29-1, the J call TRBJ2-1; D not certain. This CDR3 has 14 residues. From germline, CDR1 is SQVTM and CDR2 ANQGSEA. Trimming took off 7 bases at V and 4 bases at J, with 17 bases between the two ends. Written as DNA, the CDR3 is TGCAGCGGAGCCGGTGAACACGTGTACAATGAGCAGTTCTTC. Protein: CSGAGEHVYNEQFF.

The chain couples TRBV30 to TRBJ2-3; unclear D gene. The CDR3 is 12 amino acids. Trimming stripped 4 bases from V and 0 bases from J, with 5 bases between. Per germline, CDR1 GTSNPN and CDR2 SVGIG (reference sequence). Here the CDR3 reads CAWTPSTDTQYF. The CDR3 DNA sequence: TGTGCCTGGACCCCCAGCACAGATACGCAGTATTTT. Looking up the rest from reference TRBV30 and TRBJ2-3 gives the full variable domain: SQTIHQWPATLVQPVGSPLSLECTVEGTSNPNLYWYRQAAGRGLQLLFYSVGIGQISSEVPQNLSASRPQDRQFILSSKKLLLSDSGFYLCAWTPSTDTQYFGPGTRLTVL.

The rearrangement links TRBV7-2 to TRBJ1-2; TRBD1 matches at 7 bases. Germline V CDR1 and CDR2: SGHTA, FQGNSA. V was clipped by 1 base and J by 8 bases; unmatched bases: 4. The CDR3 covers 13 residues. The DNA for the CDR3 is TGTGCCAGCAGCTTAGAGGGGGCGCAAGGCTACACCTTC. This gives the protein CASSLEGAQGYTF.

This clone was observed a handful of times. The CDR3 nucleotides are TGTGCCAGCAGCTTAGCCCAAACGCTAGCGGGAGGGCTCGAGCAGTACTTC. It codes for CASSLAQTLAGGLEQYF. The chain has TRBV11-2 and TRBJ2-7, with 12 nucleotides matching TRBD2. CDR1 SGHAT and CDR2 FQNNGV come from the germline V gene. The CDR3 totals 17 residues. Losses at the gene ends were 1 base for V and 6 bases for J; bases not matched to a gene: 10. The full variable domain, in which reference TRBV11-2 and TRBJ2-7 provide the parts outside the CDR3, is EAGVAQSPRYKIIEKRQSVAFWCNPISGHATLYWYQQILGQGPKLLIQFQNNGVVDDSQLPKDRFSAERLKGVDSTLKIQPAKLEDSAVYLCASSLAQTLAGGLEQYFGPGTRLTVT.

This chain uses TRBV29-1 with TRBJ2-5, with D possibly matching TRBD2 (6 bases). The V and J ends lost 4 bases and 3 bases respectively, with 12 bases between them. The germline CDR1 and CDR2 sequences are SQVTM and ANQGSEA. The CDR3 sequence is 13 residues long. The CDR3 reads CSVVGGFKETQYF. DNA of the CDR3: TGCAGCGTTGTGGGGGGTTTTAAAGAGACCCAGTACTTC.

This clone was observed a few times. The chain employs TRBV19 and TRBJ2-1; D assignment may be TRBD1 or TRBD2 (6 bases each). V was clipped by 6 bases and J by 4 bases, with 13 bases between them. The CDR3 contains 14 residues. CDR1 and CDR2 from the germline V gene are LNHDA and SQIVND (reference sequence). The CDR3 protein is CASRWGAGYNEQFF. The CDR3 nucleotides are TGTGCCAGTAGATGGGGGGCCGGATACAATGAGCAGTTCTTC.

The rearrangement links TRBV5-1 to TRBJ2-3; possible D gene TRBD1, 6 bases. The V and J ends lost 7 bases and 2 bases respectively, with 17 bases between them. CDR3 length equals 15 residues. The germline gives CDR1 SGHRS, CDR2 YFSETQ. CDR3 region: CASGAGTLITDTQYF. In DNA form, the CDR3 reads TGCGCCAGCGGGGCCGGGACACTAATCACAGATACGCAGTATTTT.

The V call is TRBV28, the J call TRBJ2-1; 8 bases match TRBD2. The CDR3 has 15 residues. Germline CDR1 reads MDHEN; CDR2 reads SYDVKM. Unmatched junction bases numbered 8, after V lost 2 bases and J lost 8 bases. CDR3 sequence: CASSLPEAGVDEQFF. DNA for the CDR3: TGTGCCAGCAGTTTACCCGAAGCGGGGGTGGATGAGCAGTTCTTC.

This rearrangement joins TRBV11-3 to TRBJ2-5, with TRBD1 matching 8 bases. The CDR3 contains 15 residues. Trimming removed 1 base from V and 3 bases from J; junction bases left unmatched: 4. Germline CDR1 SGHNT, CDR2 YENEEA. The CDR3 sequence is CASSLGQGKEETQYF. In DNA, the CDR3 is TGTGCCAGCAGCTTAGGACAGGGGAAGGAAGAGACCCAGTACTTC. Together with reference TRBV11-3 and TRBJ2-5, the CDR3 gives the full variable domain: EAGVVQSPRYKIIEKKQPVAFWCNPISGHNTLYWYLQNLGQGPELLIRYENEEAVDDSQLPKDRFSAERLKGVDSTLKIQPAELGDSAVYLCASSLGQGKEETQYFGPGTRLLVL.

J is TRBJ1-5 and V is TRBV6-5; 8 bases are shared with TRBD1. In germline, CDR1 is MNHEY, CDR2 SVGAGI. The CDR3 is made up of 15 amino acids. The ends lost 4 bases at V and 3 bases at J; junction bases unmatched: 5. This chain's CDR3 is CASSSTGDDNQPQHF. CDR3 DNA sequence: TGTGCCAGCAGTTCGACAGGGGACGACAATCAGCCCCAGCATTTT.

The chain employs TRBV2 and TRBJ2-2; 8 nucleotides align to TRBD1. Trimming took 6 bases from V and 2 from J; bases not matched to a gene: 5. This CDR3 has 15 amino acids. CDR1 and CDR2 (germline): SNHLY, FYNNEI. In DNA form, the CDR3 reads TGTGCCAGCAGGTTGACAGGGGTAAACACCGGGGAGCTGTTTTTT. Protein: CASRLTGVNTGELFF.

The chain has TRBV11-2 and TRBJ1-5; weak D call: TRBD1 (5 bases). From germline, CDR1 is SGHAT and CDR2 FQNNGV. Trimming removed 5 bases from V and 5 bases from J, with 22 bases in between. The CDR3 is 17 residues long. CDR3 bases: TGTGCCAGCAGCCCCCGCCCGTTTCCGGGAGGGGATCAGCCCCAGCATTTT. It encodes CASSPRPFPGGDQPQHF.

This CDR3 reads CASSADFQGNQPQHF. CDR3 DNA sequence: TGTGCCAGCAGCGCCGATTTTCAGGGAAATCAGCCCCAGCATTTT. V is TRBV2 and J is TRBJ1-5, with D possibly being TRBD1 (5 bases). Germline V gene lookup returns CDR1 SNHLY and CDR2 FYNNEI. This CDR3 contains 15 residues. Trimming shortened V by 6 bases and J by 4 bases, and 16 bases separated the two germline ends.

The chain joins TRBV11-1 to TRBJ2-3; possible D gene TRBD2, 6 bases. Germline assignment: CDR1 SGHAT and CDR2 FQDESV (reference sequence). This CDR3 is 13 amino acids long. V lost 5 bases to trimming and J lost 4 bases, with 10 bases between them. The CDR3 protein is CASSPTRADTQYF. Here the CDR3 DNA reads TGTGCCAGCAGCCCGACTAGGGCAGATACGCAGTATTTT.

V usage is TRBV6-5 and J usage is TRBJ2-3; 9 bases are a match to TRBD2. Germline V CDR1 and CDR2: MNHEY, SVGAGI. This CDR3 region has 16 residues. With 4 bases clipped from V and 4 bases from J, the junction kept 9 bases outside the gene matches. CDR3 DNA sequence: TGTGCCAGCAGTTCGCCAAGCGGGAGGAGCGCAGATACGCAGTATTTT. Its translation is CASSSPSGRSADTQYF.

V and J are TRBV30 and TRBJ2-5, with 7 bases that match TRBD2. V dropped 0 bases and J dropped 0; count of bases not matched to a gene: 4. The germline V gene encodes CDR1 GTSNPN and CDR2 SVGIG (reference sequence). This CDR3 has 15 residues. The CDR3 nucleotides read TGTGCCTGGAGTGTAGTCGGGGGGTACCAAGAGACCCAGTACTTC. It encodes CAWSVVGGYQETQYF.

This chain uses TRBV27 with TRBJ1-3, with D hard to call. The V and J ends lost 7 bases and 1 base respectively, with 11 bases between them. Germline assignment: CDR1 MNHEY and CDR2 SMNVEV (reference sequence). The CDR3 is made up of 14 amino acids. Here the CDR3 reads CASTSAGSGNTIYF. The CDR3 DNA is TGTGCCAGCACTTCGGCGGGGTCTGGAAACACCATATATTTT.

The CDR3 sequence: CASSRDSSNQPQHF. The DNA of the CDR3 is TGTGCCAGCAGCCGGGACAGCAGCAATCAGCCCCAGCATTTT. This rearrangement joins TRBV7-8 to TRBJ1-5; 7 bases align to TRBD1. Unmatched junction bases numbered 2, after V lost 5 bases and J lost 1 base. CDR3 length equals 14 residues. The germline V gene has CDR1 SGHVS and CDR2 FQNEAQ.

The genes are TRBV6-5 and TRBJ2-2; weak D call: TRBD1 (5 bases). Per germline, CDR1 MNHEY and CDR2 SVGAGI. Trimming pared 0 bases from V and 8 bases from J, leaving 10 bases between. The CDR3 is 14 amino acids. The CDR3 loop reads CASSYSDSFGELFF. The DNA of the CDR3 is TGTGCCAGCAGTTACTCCGACAGCTTTGGGGAGCTGTTTTTT.

This chain links TRBV15 with TRBJ1-4, with D possibly being TRBD1 (6 bases). The CDR3 loop spans 18 amino acids. V dropped 0 bases and J dropped 0 bases, with 14 bases sitting between them. Germline V gene sequence: CDR1 LNHNV, CDR2 YYDKDF (reference sequence). CDR3 sequence: CATSRDGGTLTTNEKLFF. The CDR3 nucleotides are TGTGCCACCAGCAGAGATGGAGGGACACTGACAACTAATGAAAAACTGTTTTTT. The full variable domain, rest sourced from reference TRBV15 and TRBJ1-4, is DAMVIQNPRYQVTQFGKPVTLSCSQTLNHNVMYWYQQKSSQAPKLLFHYYDKDFNNEADTPDNFQSRRPNTSFCFLDIRSPGLGDTAMYLCATSRDGGTLTTNEKLFFGSGTQLSVL.